This T cell receptor (beta chain) is from a study of T-cell reconstitution after alpha-beta-depleted transplantation in children (dated by TCRdb to between 2015 and 2016). A note on the overall study: T-cell immune reconstitution after TCRalphabeta/CD19-depleted allogeneic hematopoietic cell transplantation in children was quantitatively tracked in the study by means of TCR repertoire profiling. Overall study outcomes, separate from this receptor: Over subsequent months, a decline in hyperexpanded clone frequencies was noted, and after one year, T-cell counts and TCRbeta diversity were mostly ascribed to newly produced T cells. In some patients, the high TCRbeta diversity seen at day 60 was put down to recipient T cells and intrathymic progenitors that had survived conditioning. The apparently early alphabetaT-cell count recovery about two months after transplant was reportedly dependent on only several hundred rapidly expanded clones derived from non-depleted graft cells.

Receptor libraries were prepared by PCR. TCRdb records Illumina HiSeq 2500 as the sequencer. TCR libraries were prepared with molecular barcoding, using unique molecular identifiers to normalize TCRbeta repertoire quantification. Through fastp at Q25 and MiXCR, TCRdb rebuilt clones from the public reads, retaining in-frame beta chains. Here each entry gathers all rows of one CDR3 protein and keeps the most common genes and DNA. A total of about a million distinct CDR3 sequences appear in this sample, roughly 29% of them only once. The ten largest clones capture over 25% of the sample. The germline V gene specifies SNHLY as CDR1 and FYNNEI as CDR2. The CDR3 has 15 amino acids, counting the end cysteine and phenylalanine. Only the CDR3 part of the read is kept: 45 bases, read in frame from the first base. V lost 9 bases and J lost 0 bases; the stretch between them is 15 bases long. This clonotype was recorded at least ten times. Its target antigen remains unknown. No base quality values were provided; no much bigger clone lies one nucleotide off.

The sample's treatment or condition, from its label and the paper: allogeneic hematopoietic cell transplantation with graft depleted of TCRalphabeta T cells and CD19 B cells. The children who served as transplant recipients had been given grafts of TCRalphabeta/CD19-depleted allogeneic hematopoietic cells. The chain couples TRBV2 to TRBJ2-1; tentative D gene TRBD2, with 5 bases matching. The TCR comes from a boy less than two years old who had a stem cell transplant for SCID, so the T cells may come from the graft donor. The sequencing used PBMCs, mostly from graft donor cells, collected 360 days after TCRalphabeta/CD19-depleted stem cell transplant. Read as DNA, the sequence is TGTGCCAGTTCGGACTCCCTTAACTCCTACAATGAGCAGTTCTTC. It specifies CASSDSLNSYNEQFF.